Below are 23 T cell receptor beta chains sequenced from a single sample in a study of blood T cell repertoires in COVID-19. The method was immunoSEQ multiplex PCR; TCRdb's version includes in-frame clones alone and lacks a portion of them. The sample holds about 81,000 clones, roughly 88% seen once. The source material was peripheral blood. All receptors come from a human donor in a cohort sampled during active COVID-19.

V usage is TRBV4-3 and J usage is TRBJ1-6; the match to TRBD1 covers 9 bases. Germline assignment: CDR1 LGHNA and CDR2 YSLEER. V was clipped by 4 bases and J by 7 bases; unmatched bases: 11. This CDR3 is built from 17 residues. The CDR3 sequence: CASSRYTLGQGNSPLHF. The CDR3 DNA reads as TGCGCCAGCAGCCGATATACGCTAGGACAGGGGAATTCACCCCTCCACTTT.

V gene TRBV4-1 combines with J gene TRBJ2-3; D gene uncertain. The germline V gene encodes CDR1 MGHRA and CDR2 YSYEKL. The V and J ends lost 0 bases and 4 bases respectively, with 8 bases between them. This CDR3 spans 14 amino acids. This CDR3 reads CASSQDQFADTQYF. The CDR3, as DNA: TGCGCCAGCAGCCAAGATCAATTTGCAGATACGCAGTATTTT.

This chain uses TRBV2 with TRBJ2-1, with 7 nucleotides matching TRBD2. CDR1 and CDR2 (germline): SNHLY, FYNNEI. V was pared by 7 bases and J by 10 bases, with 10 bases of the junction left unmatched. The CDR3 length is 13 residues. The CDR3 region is CASIPGLPREQFF. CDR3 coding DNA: TGTGCCAGCATTCCGGGACTACCAAGGGAGCAGTTCTTC.

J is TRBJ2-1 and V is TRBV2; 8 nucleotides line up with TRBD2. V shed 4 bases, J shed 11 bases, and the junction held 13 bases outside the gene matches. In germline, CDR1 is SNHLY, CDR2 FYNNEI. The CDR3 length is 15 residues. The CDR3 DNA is TGTGCCAGCAGTGCCGGGACTAGAGGACGGATACAGCAGTTCTTC. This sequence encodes CASSAGTRGRIQQFF.

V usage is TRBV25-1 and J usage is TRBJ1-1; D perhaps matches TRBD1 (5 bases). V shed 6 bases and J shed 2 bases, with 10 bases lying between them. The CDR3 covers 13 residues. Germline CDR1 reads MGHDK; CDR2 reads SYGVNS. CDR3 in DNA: TGTGCCAGCAGGTGGGGGACTAACACTGAAGCTTTCTTT. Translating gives CASRWGTNTEAFF.

The DNA for the CDR3 is TGTGCCAGCAGCCAGGGGACTAGCGGGGGGCGGAAGTACTTC. Encoded protein: CASSQGTSGGRKYF. The chain combines TRBV7-9 with TRBJ2-5, with 15 bases lining up with TRBD2. This CDR3 contains 14 residues. CDR1 SEHNR and CDR2 FQNEAQ come from the germline V gene (reference sequence). V gave up 5 bases and J gave up 12 bases; unmatched junction bases: 7.

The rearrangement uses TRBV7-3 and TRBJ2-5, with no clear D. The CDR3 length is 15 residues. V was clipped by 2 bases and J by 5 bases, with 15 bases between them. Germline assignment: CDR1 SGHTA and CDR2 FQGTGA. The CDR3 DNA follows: TGTGCCAGCAGCTTATATGGCAGAGACAAGGAGACCCAGTACTTC. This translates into CASSLYGRDKETQYF.

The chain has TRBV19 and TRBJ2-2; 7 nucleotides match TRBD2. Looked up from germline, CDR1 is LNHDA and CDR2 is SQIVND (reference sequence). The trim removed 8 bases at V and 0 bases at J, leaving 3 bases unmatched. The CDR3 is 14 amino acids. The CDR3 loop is CASVGTTNTGELFF. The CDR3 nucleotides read TGTGCCAGTGTTGGGACTACGAACACCGGGGAGCTGTTTTTT.

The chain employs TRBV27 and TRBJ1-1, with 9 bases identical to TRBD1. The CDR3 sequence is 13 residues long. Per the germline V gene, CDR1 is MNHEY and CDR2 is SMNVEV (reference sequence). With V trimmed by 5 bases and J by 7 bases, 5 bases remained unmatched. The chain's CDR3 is CASSPRTGVEAFF. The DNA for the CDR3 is TGTGCCAGCAGTCCCCGGACAGGGGTTGAAGCTTTCTTT.

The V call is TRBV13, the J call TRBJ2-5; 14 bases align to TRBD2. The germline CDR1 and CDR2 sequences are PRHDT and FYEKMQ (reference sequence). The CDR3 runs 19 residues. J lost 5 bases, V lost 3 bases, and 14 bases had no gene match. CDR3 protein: CASSFSPGTSGSTSETQYF. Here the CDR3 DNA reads TGTGCCAGCAGCTTCAGTCCCGGGACTAGCGGGAGTACGAGCGAGACCCAGTACTTC.

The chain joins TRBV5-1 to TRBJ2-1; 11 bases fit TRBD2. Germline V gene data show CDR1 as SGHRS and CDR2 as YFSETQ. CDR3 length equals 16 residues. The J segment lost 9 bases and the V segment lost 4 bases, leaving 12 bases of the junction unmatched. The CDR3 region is CASSLTVAGGRGEQFF. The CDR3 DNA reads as TGCGCCAGCAGCCTCACCGTAGCGGGAGGGCGGGGTGAGCAGTTCTTC.

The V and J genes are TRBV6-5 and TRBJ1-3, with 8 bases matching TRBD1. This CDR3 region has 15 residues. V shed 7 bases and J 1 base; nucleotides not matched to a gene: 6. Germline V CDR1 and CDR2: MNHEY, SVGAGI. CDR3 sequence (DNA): TGTGCCAGCACTCGACAGGGGTCTTCTGGAAACACCATATATTTT. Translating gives CASTRQGSSGNTIYF.

The CDR3 DNA reads TGTGCCAGCACCCTACGGGGAGCCAACCCTAGCACAGATACGCAGTATTTT. The encoded protein is CASTLRGANPSTDTQYF. The chain employs TRBV11-2 and TRBJ2-3; weak D call: TRBD2 (5 bases). The CDR3 totals 17 residues. V was shortened by 7 bases and J by 0 bases, with 20 bases between the two germline ends. Germline V gives CDR1 SGHAT, CDR2 FQNNGV.

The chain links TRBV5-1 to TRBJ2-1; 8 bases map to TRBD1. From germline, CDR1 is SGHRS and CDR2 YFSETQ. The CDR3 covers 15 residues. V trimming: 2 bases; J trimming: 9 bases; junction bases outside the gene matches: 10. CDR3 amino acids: CASSLYRGALPEQFF. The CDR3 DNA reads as TGCGCCAGCAGCTTATACAGGGGGGCCCTACCTGAGCAGTTCTTC.

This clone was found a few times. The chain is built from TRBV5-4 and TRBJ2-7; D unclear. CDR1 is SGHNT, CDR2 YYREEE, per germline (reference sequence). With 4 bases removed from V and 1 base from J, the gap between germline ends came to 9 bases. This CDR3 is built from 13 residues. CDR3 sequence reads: CASSLTLSYEQYF. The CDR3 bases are TGTGCCAGCAGCCTAACGTTGTCCTACGAGCAGTACTTC.

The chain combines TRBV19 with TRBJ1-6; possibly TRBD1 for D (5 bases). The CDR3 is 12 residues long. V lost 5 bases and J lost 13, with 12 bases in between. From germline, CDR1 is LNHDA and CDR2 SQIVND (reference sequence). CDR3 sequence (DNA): TGTGCCAGTAGTCTCGGCGGGGCCCCCCTCCACTTT. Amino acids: CASSLGGAPLHF.

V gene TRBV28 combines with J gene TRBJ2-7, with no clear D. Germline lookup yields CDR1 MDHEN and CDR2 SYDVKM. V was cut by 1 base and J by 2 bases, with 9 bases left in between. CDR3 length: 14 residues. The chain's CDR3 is CASSLYIPPYEQYF. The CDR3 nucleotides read TGTGCCAGCAGTTTATACATCCCCCCCTACGAGCAGTACTTC.

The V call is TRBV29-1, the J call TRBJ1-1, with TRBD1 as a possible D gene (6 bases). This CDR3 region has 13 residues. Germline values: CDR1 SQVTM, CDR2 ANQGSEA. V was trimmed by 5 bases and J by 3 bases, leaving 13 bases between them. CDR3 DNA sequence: TGCAGCGTTTCCTACAGGGCGGACACTGAAGCTTTCTTT. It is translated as CSVSYRADTEAFF.

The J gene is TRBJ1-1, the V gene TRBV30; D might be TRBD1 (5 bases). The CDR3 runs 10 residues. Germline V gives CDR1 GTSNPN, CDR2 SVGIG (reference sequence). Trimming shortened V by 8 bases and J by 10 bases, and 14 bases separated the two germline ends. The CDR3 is CAVWGGRAFF. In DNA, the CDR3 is TGTGCCGTTTGGGGGGGGAGAGCTTTCTTT.

The CDR3 nucleotides are TGTGCCAGCAAGTTGGGGGGGGGCCGTCAAGATACGCAGTATTTT. It translates to CASKLGGGRQDTQYF. V and J are TRBV19 and TRBJ2-3, with a tentative D call TRBD2 (7 bases). The CDR3 extends over 15 amino acids. V lost 9 bases to trimming and J lost 5 bases, with 21 bases between them. Looked up from germline, CDR1 is LNHDA and CDR2 is SQIVND (reference sequence).

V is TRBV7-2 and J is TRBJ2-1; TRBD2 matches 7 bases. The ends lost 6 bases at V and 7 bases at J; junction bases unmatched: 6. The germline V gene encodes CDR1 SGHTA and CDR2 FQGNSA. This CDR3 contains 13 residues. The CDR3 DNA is TGTGCCAGCAGATTCTTAGCGGGTAATGAGCAGTTCTTC. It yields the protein CASRFLAGNEQFF. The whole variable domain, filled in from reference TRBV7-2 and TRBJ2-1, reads GAGVSQSPSNKVTEKGKDVELRCDPISGHTALYWYRQSLGQGLEFLIYFQGNSAPDKSGLPSDRFSAERTGGSVSTLTIQRTQQEDSAVYLCASRFLAGNEQFFGPGTRLTVL.

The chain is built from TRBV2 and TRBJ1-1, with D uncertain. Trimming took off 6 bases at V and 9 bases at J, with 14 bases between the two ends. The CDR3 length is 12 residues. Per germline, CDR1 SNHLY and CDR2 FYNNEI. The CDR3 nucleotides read TGTGCCAGCAGATACGACACTCTGAAAGCTTTCTTT. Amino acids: CASRYDTLKAFF.

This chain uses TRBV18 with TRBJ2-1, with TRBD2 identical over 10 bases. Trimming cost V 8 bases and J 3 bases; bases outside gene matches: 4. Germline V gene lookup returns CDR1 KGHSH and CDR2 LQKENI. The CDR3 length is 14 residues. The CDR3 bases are TGTGCCAGCATACCTAGCGGGGGCTACAATGAGCAGTTCTTC. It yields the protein CASIPSGGYNEQFF. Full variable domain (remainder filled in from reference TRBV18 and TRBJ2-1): NAGVMQNPRHLVRRRGQEARLRCSPMKGHSHVYWYRQLPEEGLKFMVYLQKENIIDESGMPKERFSAEFPKEGPSILRIQQVVRGDSAAYFCASIPSGGYNEQFFGPGTRLTVL.